Listed here are 19 T cell receptor beta chains from one sample, sequenced in a study of Graves' ophthalmopathy and Graves' hyperthyroidism. As the template, RNA transcripts were used to amplify TCR beta CDR3 regions. HTBI primers were employed in first-round RT-PCR, then a second-round multiplex PCR followed. MiXCR was run by TCRdb on the multiplex PCR reads, yielding one entry per CDR3 protein. The sample lists 500,000 to 600,000 distinct CDR3 sequences, about 40% occurring once. The sample comprised peripheral blood or thyroid tissue (not recorded which). The receptors were sampled from an adult man with Graves' hyperthyroidism.

This clonotype was counted at least ten times. The V gene is TRBV9, the J gene TRBJ1-2; D remains ambiguous. Germline V lookup: CDR1 SGDLS, CDR2 YYNGEE. This CDR3 has 14 residues. The V and J ends lost 4 bases and 1 base respectively, with 11 bases between them. This CDR3 is CASSPRKDNYGYTF. For the CDR3, the DNA is TGTGCCAGCAGCCCGCGGAAGGATAACTATGGCTACACCTTC.

This clonotype was found many times. The V gene is TRBV7-2, the J gene TRBJ2-7, with D possibly matching TRBD1 (6 bases). The CDR3 consists of 14 residues. The V gene lost 1 base and the J gene lost 6 bases, with 13 bases spanning the gap. Germline lookup yields CDR1 SGHTA and CDR2 FQGNSA. The CDR3 is CASSLGPGDFEQYF. The CDR3 DNA sequence: TGTGCCAGCAGCTTAGGGCCAGGGGATTTCGAGCAGTACTTC.

This clonotype was picked up many times. The genes are TRBV20-1 and TRBJ2-7; a weak D match, TRBD2 (6 bases). CDR3 length: 12 amino acids. V lost 7 bases and J 4 bases, leaving 14 bases between the germline ends. Germline-derived CDR1 and CDR2 are DFQATT and SNEGSKA (reference sequence). DNA for the CDR3: TGCAGTGTCCCGATCCGGGGGTACGAGCAGTACTTC. This sequence encodes CSVPIRGYEQYF.

The chain recombines TRBV18 with TRBJ1-1, with a tentative D call TRBD1 (5 bases). V gave up 3 bases and J gave up 1 base, with 12 bases separating them. CDR3 length: 15 residues. Germline assignment: CDR1 KGHSH and CDR2 LQKENI. CDR3: CASSPSGGANTEAFF. CDR3 nucleotide sequence: TGTGCCAGCTCACCGTCGGGGGGAGCGAACACTGAAGCTTTCTTT.

The chain combines TRBV7-9 with TRBJ1-1, with D possibly TRBD1 on 5 matching bases. This CDR3 contains 13 residues. Germline loops: CDR1 SEHNR, CDR2 FQNEAQ (reference sequence). The germline V and J ends were trimmed by 8 bases and 4 bases, with 14 bases remaining between them. The CDR3, as DNA: TGTGCCAGCGAACCTGGGGGTAGCACTGAAGCTTTCTTT. Translated, it gives CASEPGGSTEAFF. Together with reference TRBV7-9 and TRBJ1-1, the CDR3 gives the full variable domain: DTGVSQNPRHKITKRGQNVTFRCDPISEHNRLYWYRQTLGQGPEFLTYFQNEAQLEKSRLLSDRFSAERPKGSFSTLEIQRTEQGDSAMYLCASEPGGSTEAFFGQGTRLTVV.

In the case of this clonotype: The germline gene is not matched at one end of the junction; a read error may be the cause. This chain links TRBV10-3 with TRBJ1-4; D is unclear. The CDR3 covers 14 residues. Looked up from germline, CDR1 is ENHRY and CDR2 is SYGVKD. In DNA, the CDR3 is TGTGCCAGCAGTTGGGATGCGGTTAATGAAAAACTGTTTTTT. Amino acid sequence: CASSWDAVNEKLFF.

Notes on this clonotype: Given the absence of the conserved phenylalanine or tryptophan at the CDR3 end, a read error is likely. No DNA is shown, since the ends of the CDR3 on it are uncertain; the CDR3 is the one TCRdb lists. This chain connects TRBV24-1 to TRBJ1-6. Per germline, CDR1 KGHDR and CDR2 SFDVKD. The CDR3 is 9 residues long, counting both termini. The CDR3 region is CATSDPLTS.

CDR3 sequence reads: CASTGDQRLADTQYF. The CDR3 bases are TGTGCCAGCACCGGCGACCAGCGACTGGCAGATACGCAGTATTTT. This sequence joins TRBV7-3 and TRBJ2-3; D unclear. The V gene's germline CDR1 is SGHTA and CDR2 FQGTGA. Between the trimmed V and J ends, which lost 7 bases and 4 bases, there was a span of 18 bases. This CDR3 is 15 amino acids long.

This clonotype was seen many times. The J gene is TRBJ2-7, the V gene TRBV11-3; D may correspond to TRBD1 or TRBD2 (5 bases each). The CDR3 totals 13 residues. Per the germline V gene, CDR1 is SGHNT and CDR2 is YENEEA. V was pared by 5 bases and J by 9 bases, with 17 bases between. The CDR3 here is CASSPGTPLGQYF. DNA for the CDR3: TGTGCCAGCAGCCCCGGGACGCCACTCGGGCAGTACTTC.

This clonotype was picked up many times. The gene calls are TRBV5-1 and TRBJ2-7; the match to TRBD2 covers 7 bases. CDR1 SGHRS and CDR2 YFSETQ come from the germline V gene. The length of the CDR3 is 14 residues. V lost 7 bases and J lost 3; bases outside the gene matches: 10. The CDR3 bases are TGCGCCAGCCAAAATCCGGGAGGCAGCTACGAGCAGTACTTC. Translation: CASQNPGGSYEQYF. The complete variable domain, with remaining parts taken from reference TRBV5-1 and TRBJ2-7, reads KAGVTQTPRYLIKTRGQQVTLSCSPISGHRSVSWYQQTPGQGLQFLFEYFSETQRNKGNFPGRFSGRQFSNSRSEMNVSTLELGDSALYLCASQNPGGSYEQYFGPGTRLTVT.

This clonotype was detected many times. The rearrangement joins TRBV5-8 to TRBJ2-7, with TRBD2 identical over 12 bases. V was pared by 1 base and J by 3 bases, with 2 bases of the junction left unmatched. The CDR3 has 15 amino acids. Germline CDR1 is SGHTS and CDR2 is YDEGEE. The CDR3: CASSLRTSGNYEQYF. Here the CDR3 DNA reads TGTGCCAGCAGCTTGAGGACTAGCGGGAACTACGAGCAGTACTTC.

This clonotype was seen a handful of times. The genes are TRBV7-2 and TRBJ1-1; possibly TRBD1 for D (5 bases). V lost 1 base to trimming and J lost 1 base, with 10 bases between them. The CDR3 loop spans 15 amino acids. The germline V gene encodes CDR1 SGHTA and CDR2 FQGNSA. The CDR3 is CASSLGGVRNTEAFF. The CDR3 DNA is TGTGCCAGCAGCTTAGGGGGGGTAAGGAACACTGAAGCTTTCTTT.

This clonotype was seen more than once but under ten times. The chain has TRBV2 and TRBJ2-7; D unresolved. Germline V lookup: CDR1 SNHLY, CDR2 FYNNEI. There are 13 residues in the CDR3. V gave up 2 bases and J gave up 0 bases, with 5 bases separating them. The CDR3 DNA reads as TGTGCCAGCAGTGAAAACCCCTCCTACGAGCAGTACTTC. Encoded protein: CASSENPSYEQYF.

The genes are TRBV5-1 and TRBJ2-7; TRBD1 aligns across 7 bases. V lost 4 bases and J lost 2; bases outside the gene matches: 9. The CDR3 runs 15 residues. Germline loops: CDR1 SGHRS, CDR2 YFSETQ. CDR3 in amino acids: CASSRGRDSTYEQYF. CDR3 in DNA: TGCGCCAGCAGCCGAGGCCGGGACAGCACCTACGAGCAGTACTTC.

Concerning this clonotype: This sequence may be a read error, since a much larger clone differs from it by one base. The chain recombines TRBV12-3 or TRBV12-4 with TRBJ1-4; TRBD1 might be the D (6 bases). CDR3 size: 18 residues. CDR3 region: CASSFWTVPSSYNEKLCF. CDR3 sequence (DNA): TGTGCCAGCAGTTTCTGGACAGTTCCCAGTTCTTATAATGAAAAACTGTGTTTT.

CDR3 sequence (DNA): TGTGCCAGCAGTCCGGTGGGCGATACCGAGCAGTACTTC. It specifies CASSPVGDTEQYF. V usage is TRBV28 and J usage is TRBJ2-7, with D uncertain. With 5 bases removed from V and 6 bases from J, the gap between germline ends came to 14 bases. The germline V gene encodes CDR1 MDHEN and CDR2 SYDVKM. The CDR3 is 13 residues long.

This clonotype was counted ten times or more. The chain carries TRBV13 and TRBJ2-7, with D perhaps TRBD1 or TRBD2 (5 bases each). Germline loops: CDR1 PRHDT, CDR2 FYEKMQ (reference sequence). This CDR3 spans 17 amino acids. Trimming cost V 5 bases and J 3 bases, with 23 bases left between them. The CDR3 here is CASSPPPRGAPNYEQYF. As DNA, the CDR3 is TGTGCCAGCAGCCCACCGCCGAGAGGGGCACCGAACTACGAGCAGTACTTC.

This clonotype was picked up a small number of times. The rearrangement links TRBV7-9 to TRBJ2-7, with D uncertain. Germline V CDR1 and CDR2: SEHNR, FQNEAQ (reference sequence). With 2 bases removed from V and 6 bases from J, the gap between germline ends came to 8 bases. The CDR3 sequence is 12 residues long. CDR3 amino acids: CASSLMGLEQYF. The CDR3 DNA follows: TGTGCCAGCAGCTTAATGGGCCTCGAGCAGTACTTC. Full variable domain (rest looked up from reference TRBV7-9 and TRBJ2-7): DTGVSQNPRHKITKRGQNVTFRCDPISEHNRLYWYRQTLGQGPEFLTYFQNEAQLEKSRLLSDRFSAERPKGSFSTLEIQRTEQGDSAMYLCASSLMGLEQYFGPGTRLTVT.

On this clonotype: Its ends do not fully match the called genes, so a read error is possible. The rearrangement joins TRBV4-1 to TRBJ1-2; D is possibly TRBD1 (5 bases). Germline V gene sequence: CDR1 MGHRA, CDR2 YSYEKL. This CDR3 contains 17 residues. The CDR3 DNA is TGCGCCAGCAGCCAGGCCCGAGGGGAACAGCCACTCTATGGCCACACCTTC. It specifies CASSQARGEQPLYGHTF.